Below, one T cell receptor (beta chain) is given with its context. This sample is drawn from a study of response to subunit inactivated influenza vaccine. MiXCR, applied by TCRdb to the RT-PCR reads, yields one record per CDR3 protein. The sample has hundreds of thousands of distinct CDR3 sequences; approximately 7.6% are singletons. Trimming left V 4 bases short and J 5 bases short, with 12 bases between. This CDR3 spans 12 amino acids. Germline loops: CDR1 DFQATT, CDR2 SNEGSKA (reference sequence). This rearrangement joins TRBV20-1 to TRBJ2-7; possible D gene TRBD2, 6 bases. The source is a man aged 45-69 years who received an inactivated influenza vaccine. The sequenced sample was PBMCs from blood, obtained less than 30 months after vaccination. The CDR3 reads CSAILAAHEQYF. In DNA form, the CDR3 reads TGCAGTGCTATACTAGCAGCCCACGAGCAGTACTTC.